This TCR beta chain was captured by sequencing in a study of blood T cell repertoires in COVID-19. Study information: T cells, B-cell-depleted T cells, or PBMCs supplied cDNA or gDNA.

In the study's own analysis: Quantification of nucleated cells was approximated via reference gene primer amplification. The method was immunoSEQ multiplex PCR; TCRdb's version includes in-frame clones alone and lacks a portion of them. The V and J calls and the clone size are those of that table, but D and trimming were determined from the DNA. The sample consists of hundreds of thousands of clones, around 90% of them appearing once. The CDR3 length is 14 residues. V lost 3 bases and J 10 bases, leaving 17 bases between the germline ends. Germline lookup yields CDR1 LGHDT and CDR2 YNNKEL (reference sequence). Cohorts were determined from participant-reported clinical history.

The J gene is TRBJ2-3, the V gene TRBV3-1 (or the pseudogene TRBV3-2), with D possibly matching TRBD1 (6 bases). The clonotype originates from a woman aged 45 to 65 with acute COVID-19. Sequenced input: PBMCs or T cells enriched from blood (not recorded which). The DNA for the CDR3 is TGTGCCAGCAGCCAGCTACAATACAGGGACCCGCAGTATTTT. This codes for CASSQLQYRDPQYF.